Sequencing of this T cell receptor (beta chain) was carried out in a study of blood T cell repertoires in COVID-19. Study-wide background: Samples taken during acute and convalescent COVID-19 were collected in the United States, Italy and Spain. T cells, B-cell-depleted T cells, or PBMCs supplied cDNA or gDNA.

The germline V gene encodes CDR1 MNHEY and CDR2 SVGAGI. V was trimmed by 6 bases and J by 2 bases, leaving 10 bases between them. The length of the CDR3 is 13 residues. Study processing details: It was from reference gene primer amplification that nucleated cell counts were estimated. Generated by immunoSEQ multiplex PCR, the TCRdb table keeps only in-frame clones and is missing some. Clone size and the V and J calls come from that table; the DNA yielded D and trimming. This table holds about 400,000 clones, around 90% found once. This TCR was recovered from a man between 35 and 55 years old with acute or convalescent COVID-19. This chain links TRBV6-5 with TRBJ1-1; perhaps TRBD1 as D (5 bases). Sequencing was performed on peripheral blood. CDR3 in DNA: TGTGCCAGCAGAAAAGACAGAAACACTGAAGCTTTCTTT. Encoded protein: CASRKDRNTEAFF.